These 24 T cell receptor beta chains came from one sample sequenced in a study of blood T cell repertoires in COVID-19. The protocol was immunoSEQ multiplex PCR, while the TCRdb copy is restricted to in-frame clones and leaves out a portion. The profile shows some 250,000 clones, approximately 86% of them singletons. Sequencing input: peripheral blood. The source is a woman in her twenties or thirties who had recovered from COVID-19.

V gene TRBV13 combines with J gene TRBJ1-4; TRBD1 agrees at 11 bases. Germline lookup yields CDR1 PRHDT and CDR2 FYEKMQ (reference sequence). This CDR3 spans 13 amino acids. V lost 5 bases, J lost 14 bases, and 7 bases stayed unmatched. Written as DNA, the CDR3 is TGTGCCAGCAGCCTGGGGACAGGGGGATGGCTGTTTTTT. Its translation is CASSLGTGGWLFF.

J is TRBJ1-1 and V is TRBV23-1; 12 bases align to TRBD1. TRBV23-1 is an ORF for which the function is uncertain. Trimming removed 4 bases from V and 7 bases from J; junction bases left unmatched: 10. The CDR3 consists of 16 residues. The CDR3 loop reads CASSPLGQGAEIEAFF. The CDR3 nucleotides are TGCGCCAGCAGTCCCCTGGGACAGGGGGCGGAAATTGAAGCTTTCTTT.

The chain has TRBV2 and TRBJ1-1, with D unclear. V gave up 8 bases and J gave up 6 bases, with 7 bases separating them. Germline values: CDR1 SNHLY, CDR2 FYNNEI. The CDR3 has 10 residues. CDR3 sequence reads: CASGSAEAFF. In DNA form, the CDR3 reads TGTGCCAGCGGGAGCGCTGAAGCTTTCTTT.

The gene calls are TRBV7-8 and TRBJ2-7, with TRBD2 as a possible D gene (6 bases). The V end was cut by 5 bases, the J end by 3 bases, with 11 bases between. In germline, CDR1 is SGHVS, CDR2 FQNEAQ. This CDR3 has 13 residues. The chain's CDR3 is CASSLRLVYEQYF. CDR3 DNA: TGTGCCAGCAGCCTAAGACTAGTCTACGAGCAGTACTTC.

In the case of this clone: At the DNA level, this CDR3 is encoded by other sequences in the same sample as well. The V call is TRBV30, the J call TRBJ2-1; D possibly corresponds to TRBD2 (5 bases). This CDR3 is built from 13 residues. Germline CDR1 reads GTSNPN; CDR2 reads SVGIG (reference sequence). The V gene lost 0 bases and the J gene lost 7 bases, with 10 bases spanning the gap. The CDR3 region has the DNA TGTGCCTGGAGTGTAACTCGGGGAAATGAGCAGTTCTTC. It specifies CAWSVTRGNEQFF.

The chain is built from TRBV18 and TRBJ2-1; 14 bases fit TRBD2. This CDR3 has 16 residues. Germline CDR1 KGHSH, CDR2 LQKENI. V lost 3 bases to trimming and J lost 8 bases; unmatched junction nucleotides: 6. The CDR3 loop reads CASSPTSGGEGHEQFF. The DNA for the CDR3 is TGTGCCAGCTCACCGACTAGCGGGGGGGAAGGACATGAGCAGTTCTTC. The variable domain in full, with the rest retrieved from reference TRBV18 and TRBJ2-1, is NAGVMQNPRHLVRRRGQEARLRCSPMKGHSHVYWYRQLPEEGLKFMVYLQKENIIDESGMPKERFSAEFPKEGPSILRIQQVVRGDSAAYFCASSPTSGGEGHEQFFGPGTRLTVL.

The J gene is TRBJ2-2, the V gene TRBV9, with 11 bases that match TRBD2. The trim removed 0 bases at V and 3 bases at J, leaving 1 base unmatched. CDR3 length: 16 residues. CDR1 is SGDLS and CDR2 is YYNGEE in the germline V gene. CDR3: CASSVVSGGDTGELFF. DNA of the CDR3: TGTGCCAGCAGCGTAGTTAGCGGGGGGGACACCGGGGAGCTGTTTTTT.

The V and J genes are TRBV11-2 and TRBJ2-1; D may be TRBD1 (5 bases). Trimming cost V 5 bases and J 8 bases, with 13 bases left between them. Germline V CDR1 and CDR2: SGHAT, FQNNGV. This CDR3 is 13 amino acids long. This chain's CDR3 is CASSARDWDEQFF. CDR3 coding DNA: TGTGCCAGCAGCGCCAGGGATTGGGATGAGCAGTTCTTC.

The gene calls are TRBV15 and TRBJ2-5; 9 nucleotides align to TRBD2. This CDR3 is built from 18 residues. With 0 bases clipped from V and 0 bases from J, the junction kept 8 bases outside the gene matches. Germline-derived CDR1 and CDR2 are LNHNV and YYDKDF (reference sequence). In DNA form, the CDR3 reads TGTGCCACCAGCAGAGATCTGACTAGCGGTGCCTACCAAGAGACCCAGTACTTC. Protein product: CATSRDLTSGAYQETQYF.

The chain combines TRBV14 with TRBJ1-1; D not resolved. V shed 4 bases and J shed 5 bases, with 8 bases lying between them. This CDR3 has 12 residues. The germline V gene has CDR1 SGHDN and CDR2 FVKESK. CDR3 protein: CASSRDRTEAFF. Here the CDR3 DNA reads TGTGCCAGCAGCCGCGATCGGACTGAAGCTTTCTTT.

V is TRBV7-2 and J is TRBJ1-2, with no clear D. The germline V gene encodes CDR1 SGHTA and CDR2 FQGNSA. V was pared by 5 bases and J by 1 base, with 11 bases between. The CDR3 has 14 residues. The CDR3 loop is CASSPTQLNYGYTF. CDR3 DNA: TGTGCCAGCAGCCCCACACAGCTTAACTATGGCTACACCTTC. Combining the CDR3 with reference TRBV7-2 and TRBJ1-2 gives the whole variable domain GAGVSQSPSNKVTEKGKDVELRCDPISGHTALYWYRQSLGQGLEFLIYFQGNSAPDKSGLPSDRFSAERTGGSVSTLTIQRTQQEDSAVYLCASSPTQLNYGYTFGSGTRLTVV.

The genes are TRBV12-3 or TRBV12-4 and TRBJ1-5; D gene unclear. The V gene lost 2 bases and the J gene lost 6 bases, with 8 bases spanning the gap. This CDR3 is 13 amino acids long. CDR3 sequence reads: CASSLIFGQPQHF. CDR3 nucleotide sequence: TGTGCCAGCAGTTTAATTTTCGGTCAGCCCCAGCATTTT.

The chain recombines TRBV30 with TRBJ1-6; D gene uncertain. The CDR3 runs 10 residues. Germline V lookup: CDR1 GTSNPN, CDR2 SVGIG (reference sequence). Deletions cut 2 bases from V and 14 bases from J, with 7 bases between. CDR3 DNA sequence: TGTGCCTGGAGTAACCCGGCCCTCCACTTT. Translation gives CAWSNPALHF. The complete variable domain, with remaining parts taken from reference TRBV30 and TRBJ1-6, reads SQTIHQWPATLVQPVGSPLSLECTVEGTSNPNLYWYRQAAGRGLQLLFYSVGIGQISSEVPQNLSASRPQDRQFILSSKKLLLSDSGFYLCAWSNPALHFGNGTRLTVT.

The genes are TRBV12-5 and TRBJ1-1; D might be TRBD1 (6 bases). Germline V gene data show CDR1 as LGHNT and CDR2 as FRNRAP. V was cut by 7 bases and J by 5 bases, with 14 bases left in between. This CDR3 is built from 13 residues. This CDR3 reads CASAIRGGTEAFF. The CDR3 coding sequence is TGTGCTAGTGCAATCAGGGGCGGTACTGAAGCTTTCTTT. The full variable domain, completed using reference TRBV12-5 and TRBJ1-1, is DARVTQTPRHKVTEMGQEVTMRCQPILGHNTVFWYRQTMMQGLELLAYFRNRAPLDDSGMPKDRFSAEMPDATLATLKIQPSEPRDSAVYFCASAIRGGTEAFFGQGTRLTVV.

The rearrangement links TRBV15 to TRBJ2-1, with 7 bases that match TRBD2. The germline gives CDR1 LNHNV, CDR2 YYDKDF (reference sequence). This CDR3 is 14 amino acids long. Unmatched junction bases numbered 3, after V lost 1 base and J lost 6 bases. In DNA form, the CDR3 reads TGTGCCACCAGCAGAGTCCTAGCGGCCAATGAGCAGTTCTTC. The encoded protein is CATSRVLAANEQFF.

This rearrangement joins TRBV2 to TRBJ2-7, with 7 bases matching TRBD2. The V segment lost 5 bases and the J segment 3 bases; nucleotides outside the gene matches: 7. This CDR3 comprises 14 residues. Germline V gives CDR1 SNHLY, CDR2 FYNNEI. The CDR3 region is CASSPGLENYEQYF. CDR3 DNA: TGTGCCAGCAGTCCCGGACTAGAAAACTACGAGCAGTACTTC.

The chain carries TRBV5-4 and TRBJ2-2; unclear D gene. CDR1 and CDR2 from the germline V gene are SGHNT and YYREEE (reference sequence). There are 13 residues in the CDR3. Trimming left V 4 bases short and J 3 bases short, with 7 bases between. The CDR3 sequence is CASSPLHTGELFF. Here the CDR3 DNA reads TGTGCCAGCAGCCCCCTACACACCGGGGAGCTGTTTTTT.

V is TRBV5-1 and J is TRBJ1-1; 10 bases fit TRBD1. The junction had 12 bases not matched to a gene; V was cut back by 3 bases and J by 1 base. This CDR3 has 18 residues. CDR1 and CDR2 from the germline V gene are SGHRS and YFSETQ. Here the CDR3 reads CASSSSMTGGAGNTEAFF. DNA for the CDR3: TGCGCCAGCAGCTCATCTATGACAGGGGGCGCGGGGAACACTGAAGCTTTCTTT.

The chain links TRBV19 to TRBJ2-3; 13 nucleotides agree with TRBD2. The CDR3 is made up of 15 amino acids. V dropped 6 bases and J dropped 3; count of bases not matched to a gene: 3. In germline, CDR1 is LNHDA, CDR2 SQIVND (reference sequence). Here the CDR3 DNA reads TGTGCCAGTAGACTAGCGGGGGGGCCGACAGATACGCAGTATTTT. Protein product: CASRLAGGPTDTQYF. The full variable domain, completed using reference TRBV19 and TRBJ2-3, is DGGITQSPKYLFRKEGQNVTLSCEQNLNHDAMYWYRQDPGQGLRLIYYSQIVNDFQKGDIAEGYSVSREKKESFPLTVTSAQKNPTAFYLCASRLAGGPTDTQYFGPGTRLTVL.

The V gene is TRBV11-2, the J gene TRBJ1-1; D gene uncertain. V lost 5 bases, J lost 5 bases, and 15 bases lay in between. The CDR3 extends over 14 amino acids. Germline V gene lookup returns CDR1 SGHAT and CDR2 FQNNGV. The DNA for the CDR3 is TGTGCCAGCAGCCTACCCGTGTTGGTAACTGAAGCTTTCTTT. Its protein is CASSLPVLVTEAFF. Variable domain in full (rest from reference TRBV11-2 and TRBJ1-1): EAGVAQSPRYKIIEKRQSVAFWCNPISGHATLYWYQQILGQGPKLLIQFQNNGVVDDSQLPKDRFSAERLKGVDSTLKIQPAKLEDSAVYLCASSLPVLVTEAFFGQGTRLTVV.

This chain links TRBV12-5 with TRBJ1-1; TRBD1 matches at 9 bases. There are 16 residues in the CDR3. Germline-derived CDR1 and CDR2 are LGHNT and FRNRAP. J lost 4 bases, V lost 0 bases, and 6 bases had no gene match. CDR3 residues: CASGLVRGTGSTEAFF. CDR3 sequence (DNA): TGTGCTAGTGGTTTGGTACGGGGGACAGGGAGCACTGAAGCTTTCTTT. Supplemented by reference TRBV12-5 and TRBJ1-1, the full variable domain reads DARVTQTPRHKVTEMGQEVTMRCQPILGHNTVFWYRQTMMQGLELLAYFRNRAPLDDSGMPKDRFSAEMPDATLATLKIQPSEPRDSAVYFCASGLVRGTGSTEAFFGQGTRLTVV.

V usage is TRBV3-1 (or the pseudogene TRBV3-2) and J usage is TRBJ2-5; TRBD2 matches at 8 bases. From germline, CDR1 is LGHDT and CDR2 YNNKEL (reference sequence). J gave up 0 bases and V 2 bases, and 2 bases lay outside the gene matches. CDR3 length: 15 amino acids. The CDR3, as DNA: TGTGCCAGCAGCCAACAGCGGGGGTACCAAGAGACCCAGTACTTC. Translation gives CASSQQRGYQETQYF.

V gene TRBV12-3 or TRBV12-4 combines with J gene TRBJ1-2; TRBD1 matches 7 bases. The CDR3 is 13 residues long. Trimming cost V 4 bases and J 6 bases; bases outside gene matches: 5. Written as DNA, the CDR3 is TGTGCCAGCAGTTCGGCAGGGGGAAATGGCTACACCTTC. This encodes CASSSAGGNGYTF.

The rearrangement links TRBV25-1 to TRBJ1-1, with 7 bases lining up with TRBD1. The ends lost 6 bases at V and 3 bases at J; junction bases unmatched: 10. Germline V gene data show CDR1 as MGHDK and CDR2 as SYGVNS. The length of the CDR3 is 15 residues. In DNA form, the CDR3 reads TGTGCCAGCAGCGATACAGGGGTTGGGGACACTGAAGCTTTCTTT. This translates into CASSDTGVGDTEAFF.